This T cell receptor beta chain appears in the sequencing data of a study of siplizumab effects on memory and regulatory T cells. The CDR3 runs to 17 residues. Per the germline V gene, CDR1 is MGHRA and CDR2 is YSYEKL. The ends lost 1 base at V and 8 bases at J; junction bases unmatched: 7. Clones were read by immunoSEQ multiplex PCR, and TCRdb kept only the in-frame ones, dropping some. Found here are approximately 100,000 clones, 80% to 95% of them singletons; the top ten hold roughly 2.8%. The chain couples TRBV4-1 to TRBJ2-1; the match to TRBD2 covers 14 bases. The TCR originated in a human donor in good health. Some clones in this sample may be carry-over from other donors' samples. What was sequenced was CD4+ T cells sorted from blood. The CDR3 here is CASSQGLSGLAGDEQFF. The CDR3 DNA is TGCGCCAGCAGCCAAGGGCTGTCGGGACTAGCGGGGGATGAGCAGTTCTTC.